Each of the 11 T cell receptor beta chains below was sequenced from the same sample in a study of a mutant IDH1 vaccine in newly diagnosed glioma. The time point was: baseline, week 1 (first vaccination visit). The treatment is: pre-vaccination baseline after standard-of-care therapy. Clones were sequenced by immunoSEQ multiplex PCR, and TCRdb holds only the in-frame ones, with some missing. This sample yields approximately 19,000 clones, of which around 85% are seen a single time; around 5.8% belongs to the top ten. Sample: PBMCs, taken from a glioma patient treated with radiotherapy, temozolomide or both. Every receptor here comes from a man between 35 and 55 years old with glioma.

The chain carries TRBV2 and TRBJ1-5; 7 bases map to TRBD1. Trimming removed 5 bases from V and 6 bases from J; junction bases left unmatched: 10. Germline values: CDR1 SNHLY, CDR2 FYNNEI. This CDR3 is 15 amino acids long. This chain's CDR3 is CASSLDRVGLQPQHF. CDR3 coding DNA: TGTGCCAGCAGTCTAGACAGGGTAGGTCTTCAGCCCCAGCATTTT. The full variable domain, rest sourced from reference TRBV2 and TRBJ1-5, is EPEVTQTPSHQVTQMGQEVILRCVPISNHLYFYWYRQILGQKVEFLVSFYNNEISEKSEIFDDQFSVERPDGSNFTLKIRSTKLEDSAMYFCASSLDRVGLQPQHFGDGTRLSIL.

The chain combines TRBV5-6 with TRBJ2-3; a possible D gene is TRBD1 (5 bases). V lost 4 bases and J lost 0, with 15 bases in between. Germline-derived CDR1 and CDR2 are SGHDT and YYEEEE. This CDR3 is built from 16 residues. The CDR3 spells CASSPHQGSSTDTQYF. The CDR3 bases are TGTGCCAGCAGCCCCCACCAGGGTTCAAGCACAGATACGCAGTATTTT.

V gene TRBV25-1 combines with J gene TRBJ2-1; 10 nucleotides align to TRBD1. Trimming took 6 bases from V and 5 from J; bases not matched to a gene: 10. Germline assignment: CDR1 MGHDK and CDR2 SYGVNS. The CDR3 is made up of 16 amino acids. The CDR3 region has the DNA TGTGCCAGCAGGGGGACCGGGACAGGGGAGAACAATGAGCAGTTCTTC. Translation gives CASRGTGTGENNEQFF.

V gene TRBV10-3 combines with J gene TRBJ1-2; no clear D gene. This CDR3 has 13 amino acids. The ends were cut back, 3 bases at V and 4 bases at J, with 9 bases in the middle. Looked up from germline, CDR1 is ENHRY and CDR2 is SYGVKD. CDR3 coding DNA: TGTGCCATCAGTGAAGGAGGGTTCTATGGCTACACCTTC. Residues: CAISEGGFYGYTF.

This clone showed up just once. The J gene is TRBJ1-1, the V gene TRBV7-8; 7 bases agree with TRBD1. CDR3 size: 16 residues. V was clipped by 5 bases and J by 1 base; unmatched bases: 10. Germline assignment: CDR1 SGHVS and CDR2 FQNEAQ. CDR3 nucleotide sequence: TGTGCCAGCAGCCCAACCCCTAACAGGGGGAACACTGAAGCTTTCTTT. It codes for CASSPTPNRGNTEAFF.

This CDR3 reads CAISQGARDQSYQPQHF. The CDR3, as DNA: TGTGCCATCAGCCAGGGTGCACGGGATCAAAGTTATCAGCCCCAGCATTTT. The chain carries TRBV10-3 and TRBJ1-5; weak D call: TRBD1 (5 bases). The CDR3 spans 17 residues. Germline V gene lookup returns CDR1 ENHRY and CDR2 SYGVKD. Trimming took 6 bases from V and 5 from J, leaving 23 bases between them.

This clone is medium-sized. This chain connects TRBV4-3 to TRBJ2-6; 8 bases are a match to TRBD2. Trimming cost V 1 base and J 0 bases; bases outside gene matches: 2. Per the germline V gene, CDR1 is LGHNA and CDR2 is YSLEER. This CDR3 is built from 17 residues. CDR3 sequence reads: CASSQGTSSSGANVLTF. The CDR3, as DNA: TGCGCCAGCAGCCAAGGGACTAGCAGCTCTGGGGCCAACGTCCTGACTTTC.

For the CDR3, the DNA is TGCGCCAGCAGCCAAGAGACTGAAAACACCATATATTTT. Translated: CASSQETENTIYF. The chain carries TRBV4-1 and TRBJ1-3; the D is unclear. V shed 0 bases and J shed 6 bases, with 6 bases lying between them. The germline V gene encodes CDR1 MGHRA and CDR2 YSYEKL. The CDR3 is 13 amino acids.

The chain is built from TRBV11-1 and TRBJ1-6; D uncertain. Trimming took 5 bases from V and 5 from J, leaving 10 bases between them. Germline-derived CDR1 and CDR2 are SGHAT and FQDESV (reference sequence). CDR3 length equals 14 residues. CDR3 amino acids: CASSLDQNNSPLHF. In DNA form, the CDR3 reads TGTGCCAGCAGCCTAGACCAGAATAATTCACCCCTCCACTTT.

DNA for the CDR3: TGCGCCAGCAAGTCAGGGTTTGACACTGAAGCTTTCTTT. As protein: CASKSGFDTEAFF. The rearrangement joins TRBV4-3 to TRBJ1-1; D possibly corresponds to TRBD1 (5 bases). V lost 7 bases, J lost 3 bases, and 12 bases lay in between. CDR1 and CDR2 (germline): LGHNA, YSLEER. The CDR3 is 13 residues long.

In DNA form, the CDR3 reads TGCAGTGCTACTTGGAACATTCAGTACTTC. Translating gives CSATWNIQYF. This chain connects TRBV20-1 to TRBJ2-4; the D is unclear. The V end lost 4 bases, the J end lost 7 bases, and 5 bases lay between the germline ends. This CDR3 comprises 10 residues. CDR1 and CDR2 (germline): DFQATT, SNEGSKA (reference sequence).